The 20 T cell receptor beta chains below come from one sample, sequenced in a study of cytomegalovirus exposure and HLA in healthy donors. Primers included in the PCR were 60 Vbeta and 13 Jbeta primers. TCRdb keeps only in-frame clones here, not all; method: immunoSEQ multiplex PCR. The sample lists about 140,000 clones, around 75% occurring once. Sequencing input: PBMCs. The source of these receptors is a female donor in good health and CMV-seronegative.

The chain links TRBV30 to TRBJ2-5; the match to TRBD2 covers 7 bases. This CDR3 region has 15 residues. Germline CDR1 and CDR2: GTSNPN and SVGIG (reference sequence). V lost 0 bases and J lost 4; bases outside the gene matches: 8. The CDR3 region is CAWSVFAGEGETQYF. The CDR3 DNA sequence: TGTGCCTGGAGTGTATTCGCGGGAGAAGGAGAGACCCAGTACTTC.

V gene TRBV13 combines with J gene TRBJ1-4; D possibly corresponds to TRBD1 (5 bases). This CDR3 is built from 15 residues. Trimming removed 2 bases from V and 6 bases from J, with 13 bases in between. CDR1 is PRHDT, CDR2 FYEKMQ, per germline (reference sequence). The CDR3 reads CASSLFRTRDEKLFF. Here the CDR3 DNA reads TGTGCCAGCAGCTTATTTAGGACAAGAGATGAAAAACTGTTTTTT.

The chain is built from TRBV28 and TRBJ1-2; possibly TRBD1 for D (5 bases). Germline-derived CDR1 and CDR2 are MDHEN and SYDVKM. Trimming took 6 bases from V and 4 from J, leaving 12 bases between them. CDR3 length: 13 amino acids. CDR3 DNA: TGTGCCAGCAGCCGGGTGGGGCCCTATGGCTACACCTTC. Amino acid sequence: CASSRVGPYGYTF.

The J gene is TRBJ2-7, the V gene TRBV19; TRBD2 aligns across 8 bases. Trimming took 3 bases from V and 2 from J; bases not matched to a gene: 3. The CDR3 runs 14 residues. CDR1 is LNHDA, CDR2 SQIVND, per germline (reference sequence). This CDR3 reads CASSISGTTYEQYF. CDR3 nucleotide sequence: TGTGCCAGTAGTATTAGCGGGACTACCTACGAGCAGTACTTC.

The gene calls are TRBV11-2 and TRBJ2-7, with unresolved D. Germline CDR1 reads SGHAT; CDR2 reads FQNNGV. With 1 base removed from V and 0 bases from J, the gap between germline ends came to 7 bases. The CDR3 spans 14 residues. The CDR3 nucleotides read TGTGCCAGCAGCTTAGGAGTAAGCTCCTACGAGCAGTACTTC. Protein: CASSLGVSSYEQYF.

This clone has just a few counts. This rearrangement joins TRBV19 to TRBJ2-7; possibly TRBD1 for D (6 bases). Looked up from germline, CDR1 is LNHDA and CDR2 is SQIVND (reference sequence). V lost 3 bases and J lost 5, with 14 bases in between. The CDR3 has 14 residues. This CDR3 reads CASSIKQGRHEQYF. The CDR3 nucleotides read TGTGCCAGTAGTATTAAACAGGGAAGGCACGAGCAGTACTTC.

The chain employs TRBV6-6 and TRBJ2-7; 7 positions match TRBD2. V trimming: 2 bases; J trimming: 7 bases; junction bases outside the gene matches: 8. CDR3 size: 14 residues. Germline assignment: CDR1 MNHNY and CDR2 SVGAGI (reference sequence). The CDR3 DNA reads TGTGCCAGCAGTTACCGGGACTACCCTTTTGAGCAGTACTTC. It encodes CASSYRDYPFEQYF.

V is TRBV5-4 and J is TRBJ1-2; 7 nucleotides line up with TRBD1. Germline trimming cut 0 bases from V and 6 bases from J; bases unmatched to any gene: 5. The CDR3 contains 14 residues. The germline V gene encodes CDR1 SGHNT and CDR2 YYREEE (reference sequence). CDR3 nucleotide sequence: TGTGCCAGCAGCTTGGACAGGGGTAATAATGGCTACACCTTC. As protein: CASSLDRGNNGYTF.

This clone was recorded once. The genes are TRBV2 and TRBJ2-5; tentative D call: TRBD2 (7 bases). The CDR3 is 14 residues long. Trimming cost V 6 bases and J 4 bases, with 15 bases left between them. CDR1 and CDR2 from the germline V gene are SNHLY and FYNNEI. The CDR3, as DNA: TGTGCCAGCAGAAAGGGGGGGCTAGGAGAGACCCAGTACTTC. This sequence encodes CASRKGGLGETQYF.

The chain recombines TRBV2 with TRBJ1-4; D is possibly TRBD1 (6 bases). The CDR3 has 17 residues. The germline gives CDR1 SNHLY, CDR2 FYNNEI. Trimming took 6 bases from V and 7 from J, leaving 24 bases between them. CDR3 sequence (DNA): TGTGCCAGCAGGAAAAATCCTACAGGGAACAGAGGTGAAAAACTGTTTTTT. Translating it yields CASRKNPTGNRGEKLFF.

The chain carries TRBV5-1 and TRBJ2-3; the match to TRBD2 covers 13 bases. CDR1 SGHRS and CDR2 YFSETQ come from the germline V gene. The V and J ends lost 1 base and 3 bases, in that order; junction bases with no gene match: 5. The CDR3 sequence is 17 residues long. The chain's CDR3 is CASSLTPGLAGTDTQYF. DNA for the CDR3: TGCGCCAGCAGCTTGACGCCGGGACTAGCGGGAACAGATACGCAGTATTTT.

This clone has a handful of counts. The V gene is TRBV5-4, the J gene TRBJ1-1, with D possibly TRBD1 on 6 matching bases. Trimming removed 0 bases from V and 1 base from J, with 13 bases in between. CDR3 length equals 16 residues. The V gene's germline CDR1 is SGHNT and CDR2 YYREEE (reference sequence). The CDR3: CASSLVGAFRNTEAFF. The CDR3 DNA is TGTGCCAGCAGCTTGGTGGGGGCTTTTAGGAACACTGAAGCTTTCTTT. Combining the CDR3 with reference TRBV5-4 and TRBJ1-1 gives the whole variable domain ETGVTQSPTHLIKTRGQQVTLRCSSQSGHNTVSWYQQALGQGPQFIFQYYREEENGRGNFPPRFSGLQFPNYSSELNVNALELDDSALYLCASSLVGAFRNTEAFFGQGTRLTVV.

The chain employs TRBV28 and TRBJ2-3; TRBD2 might be the D (5 bases). The CDR3 loop spans 13 amino acids. Germline V gene sequence: CDR1 MDHEN, CDR2 SYDVKM. Trimming shortened V by 1 base and J by 5 bases, and 7 bases separated the two germline ends. For the CDR3, the DNA is TGTGCCAGCAGTTTATCGGGGAGAGATACGCAGTATTTT. Protein: CASSLSGRDTQYF.

The V and J genes are TRBV9 and TRBJ2-1; 10 bases are a match to TRBD2. This CDR3 is 16 amino acids long. Germline CDR1 and CDR2: SGDLS and YYNGEE. The trim removed 0 bases at V and 4 bases at J, leaving 4 bases unmatched. The CDR3 DNA reads as TGTGCCAGCAGCGTAGTAACTAGCGGGACGTACAATGAGCAGTTCTTC. Translating it yields CASSVVTSGTYNEQFF.

This chain uses TRBV6-1 with TRBJ1-1, with 7 bases fitting TRBD1. The CDR3 loop spans 13 amino acids. Germline assignment: CDR1 MNHNS and CDR2 SASEGT. Losses at the gene ends were 10 bases for V and 7 bases for J; bases not matched to a gene: 12. CDR3 coding DNA: TGTGCCACCTCCATCACAGGGGTTGGTGAAGCTTTCTTT. It is translated as CATSITGVGEAFF.

The chain is built from TRBV25-1 and TRBJ2-7, with a possible D match to TRBD2 (6 bases). This CDR3 is built from 12 residues. V was shortened by 6 bases and J by 3 bases, with 9 bases between the two germline ends. Per germline, CDR1 MGHDK and CDR2 SYGVNS. CDR3 sequence reads: CASRTGSYEQYF. DNA for the CDR3: TGTGCCAGCAGGACCGGGAGCTACGAGCAGTACTTC.

This chain uses TRBV2 with TRBJ1-4; the D gene is possibly TRBD1 (5 bases). The V and J ends lost 7 bases and 6 bases respectively, with 9 bases between them. This CDR3 has 12 amino acids. Germline CDR1 SNHLY, CDR2 FYNNEI. CDR3 sequence (DNA): TGTGCCAGCACCGACAGCGATGAAAAACTGTTTTTT. Its translation: CASTDSDEKLFF.

This rearrangement joins TRBV6-5 to TRBJ1-1; no clear D. Trimming left V 2 bases short and J 6 bases short, with 10 bases between. Germline V CDR1 and CDR2: MNHEY, SVGAGI. This CDR3 has 13 residues. CDR3 loop: CASSYGQRSEAFF. CDR3 DNA: TGTGCCAGCAGTTACGGGCAGCGGTCTGAAGCTTTCTTT.

The rearrangement uses TRBV7-9 and TRBJ2-6; TRBD1 matches at 7 bases. Germline assignment: CDR1 SEHNR and CDR2 FQNEAQ (reference sequence). This CDR3 region has 16 residues. J gave up 2 bases and V 5 bases, and 6 bases lay outside the gene matches. The CDR3 region is CASSIRTGAGANVLTF. In DNA, the CDR3 is TGTGCCAGCAGCATACGGACAGGTGCTGGGGCCAACGTCCTGACTTTC.

This clone is a singleton in its sample. The J gene is TRBJ2-5, the V gene TRBV27; weak D call: TRBD1 (6 bases). The germline V gene encodes CDR1 MNHEY and CDR2 SMNVEV (reference sequence). The germline V and J ends were trimmed by 8 bases and 3 bases, with 19 bases remaining between them. This CDR3 is 15 amino acids long. CDR3 DNA sequence: TGTGCCAGCGGCTATTTGGACAGTGTCAAAGAGACCCAGTACTTC. Translated, it gives CASGYLDSVKETQYF.